These T cell receptor beta chains were read from a single sample in a study of T cells after yellow fever vaccination. TCRdb processed the 5' RACE reads anew with MiXCR; each CDR3 protein has one entry. The repertoire holds about 300,000 distinct CDR3 sequences, around 6.8% seen once, with about a sixth in the top ten. Sequencing used PBMCs, obtained about 41 days after the first yellow fever vaccination. The receptors come from a man between 18 and 29 years old who received the YFV17D yellow fever vaccine. The CDR3 runs from the conserved cysteine through the conserved F or W. A D gene is named only where the DNA matches it firmly. Not every row has a clone size; where given, it reads once, few, many or a size class.

V gene: TRBV4-1
J gene: TRBJ2-3
clone size: NA
D gene: NA
CDR3 DNA: TGCGCCAGCAGCCAGGGGTGGAGCAACACAGATACGCAGTATTTT
CDR3 protein: CASSQGWSNTDTQYF

V gene: TRBV19
J gene: TRBJ2-1
clone size: few
D gene: TRBD2
CDR3 DNA: TGTGCCAGTAGTGGATTAGCGGGGGGAACCTGGACCTACAATGAGCAGTTCTTC
CDR3 protein: CASSGLAGGTWTYNEQFF

V gene: TRBV12-3/TRBV12-4
J gene: TRBJ1-4
clone size: NA
D gene: NA
CDR3 DNA: TGTGCCAGCAAAGGGGCTAATGAAAAACTGTTTTTT
CDR3 protein: CASKGANEKLFF

V gene: TRBV24-1
J gene: TRBJ2-5
clone size: NA
D gene: TRBD1
CDR3 DNA: TGTGCCACCAGTGAGTGGACAGGTTCTGGGGAGACCCAGTACTTC
CDR3 protein: CATSEWTGSGETQYF

V gene: TRBV6-5
J gene: TRBJ1-6
clone size: few
D gene: NA
CDR3 DNA: TGTGCCAGCAGTTACGACGGGGGGGTCAATTCACCCCTCCACTTT
CDR3 protein: CASSYDGGVNSPLHF

V gene: TRBV5-1
J gene: TRBJ2-5
clone size: many
D gene: NA
CDR3 DNA: TGCGCCAGCAGCTTGGCCGGGGAAGCGGAGACCCAGTACTTC
CDR3 protein: CASSLAGEAETQYF

V gene: TRBV24-1
J gene: TRBJ2-2
clone size: few
D gene: TRBD1
CDR3 DNA: TGTGCCACCAGTGACCCCGGGACAGGGGGCGCAAGGGGGAGGAACACCGGGGAGCTGTTTTTT
CDR3 protein: CATSDPGTGGARGRNTGELFF

V gene: TRBV15
J gene: TRBJ1-6
clone size: few
D gene: NA
CDR3 DNA: TGTGCCACCAGCAGAGGCCCTTTGGGGGGCTGGGATTCACCCCTCCACTTT
CDR3 protein: CATSRGPLGGWDSPLHF

V gene: TRBV5-4
J gene: TRBJ2-1
clone size: NA
D gene: TRBD2
CDR3 DNA: TGTGCCAGCAGAGGTCAGACTAGCGGGAAATACAATGAGCAGTTCTTC
CDR3 protein: CASRGQTSGKYNEQFF

V gene: TRBV14
J gene: TRBJ2-1
clone size: few
D gene: NA
CDR3 DNA: TGTGCCAGCAGCCAAGCCTACCGCTCCTACAATGAGCAGTTCTTC
CDR3 protein: CASSQAYRSYNEQFF

V gene: TRBV20-1
J gene: TRBJ2-1
clone size: few
D gene: TRBD2
CDR3 DNA: TGCAGTGCTGAAAGCGGGGGGGTCTACAATGAGCAGTTCTTC
CDR3 protein: CSAESGGVYNEQFF

V gene: TRBV7-2
J gene: TRBJ1-3
clone size: few
D gene: NA
CDR3 DNA: TGTGCCAGCAGCTTGGTAGCAGACAGCTCTGGAAACACCATATATTTT
CDR3 protein: CASSLVADSSGNTIYF

V gene: TRBV7-2
J gene: TRBJ2-2
clone size: many
D gene: TRBD1
CDR3 DNA: TGTGCCAGCAGCTCCTCCGGGACAGGGAACACCGGGGAGCTGTTTTTT
CDR3 protein: CASSSSGTGNTGELFF

V gene: TRBV12-3/TRBV12-4
J gene: TRBJ2-7
clone size: many
D gene: TRBD2
CDR3 DNA: TGTGCCAGCAGTTTACCGGGACTAGCGGGGTTCTACGAGCAGTACTTC
CDR3 protein: CASSLPGLAGFYEQYF

V gene: TRBV4-2
J gene: TRBJ2-7
clone size: many
D gene: NA
CDR3 DNA: TGTGCCAGCAGCCAAGACGAAGTGGGCCACTACGAGCAGTACTTC
CDR3 protein: CASSQDEVGHYEQYF

V gene: TRBV7-9
J gene: TRBJ2-1
clone size: few
D gene: NA
CDR3 DNA: TGTGCCAGCAGCTTTTCCCGGGATGAGCAGTTCTTC
CDR3 protein: CASSFSRDEQFF

V gene: TRBV7-2
J gene: TRBJ2-2
clone size: many
D gene: NA
CDR3 DNA: TGTGCCAGCAGGGGGACGGGGAACACCGGGGAGCTGTTTTTT
CDR3 protein: CASRGTGNTGELFF

V gene: TRBV25-1
J gene: TRBJ2-1
clone size: few
D gene: NA
CDR3 DNA: TGTGCCAGCAGTGAACCCGGGACATTGACCTACAATGAGCAGTTCTTC
CDR3 protein: CASSEPGTLTYNEQFF

V gene: TRBV5-6
J gene: TRBJ2-5
clone size: NA
D gene: NA
CDR3 DNA: TGTGCCAGCAGCTTGCGAGGGGTTAGGGAGACCCAGTACTTC
CDR3 protein: CASSLRGVRETQYF

V gene: TRBV5-4
J gene: TRBJ2-4
clone size: NA
D gene: NA
CDR3 DNA: TGTGCCAGCAGACAAGACGTAGCCAAAAACATTCAGTACTTC
CDR3 protein: CASRQDVAKNIQYF

V gene: TRBV7-9
J gene: TRBJ1-4
clone size: few
D gene: NA
CDR3 DNA: TGTGCCAGCAGCTCGGGACTCGGGTACTCCAATGAAAAACTGTTTTTT
CDR3 protein: CASSSGLGYSNEKLFF

V gene: TRBV7-2
J gene: TRBJ2-7
clone size: NA
D gene: NA
CDR3 DNA: TGTGCCAGCAGTACCGGGACTCGGGGTATTTACGAGCAGTACTTC
CDR3 protein: CASSTGTRGIYEQYF

V gene: TRBV7-2
J gene: TRBJ1-2
clone size: NA
D gene: NA
CDR3 DNA: TGTGCCAGCAGCTTAGCGGCAGGGGACGTAGGCTACACCTTC
CDR3 protein: CASSLAAGDVGYTF

V gene: TRBV6-5
J gene: TRBJ2-1
clone size: NA
D gene: TRBD2
CDR3 DNA: TGTGCCAGCAGTTACACACTAGCGGGGGGGAGACATGAGCAGTTCTTC
CDR3 protein: CASSYTLAGGRHEQFF

V gene: TRBV6-5
J gene: TRBJ1-1
clone size: NA
D gene: NA
CDR3 DNA: TGTGCCAGCAGTCGGCTAGACCATCAGGGGATGGTTGGGGCTTTCTTT
CDR3 protein: CASSRLDHQGMVGAFF

V gene: TRBV25-1
J gene: TRBJ1-2
clone size: NA
D gene: TRBD1
CDR3 DNA: TGTGCCAGCAGTGAATCGTGGACAGGCCATGGCTACACCTTC
CDR3 protein: CASSESWTGHGYTF

V gene: TRBV2
J gene: TRBJ2-5
clone size: NA
D gene: NA
CDR3 DNA: TGTGCCAGCACGATTTTGGGAAGCTTCGGACAAGAGACCCAGTACTTC
CDR3 protein: CASTILGSFGQETQYF

V gene: TRBV7-2
J gene: TRBJ1-2
clone size: NA
D gene: NA
CDR3 DNA: TGTGCCAGCAGCCCGGGGGGCTTCCCCTATGGCTACACCTTC
CDR3 protein: CASSPGGFPYGYTF

V gene: TRBV9
J gene: TRBJ2-7
clone size: NA
D gene: NA
CDR3 DNA: TGTGCCAGCAGCGTAGCGAGGACATCCGAGCAGTACTTC
CDR3 protein: CASSVARTSEQYF

V gene: TRBV18
J gene: TRBJ2-1
clone size: many
D gene: TRBD2
CDR3 DNA: TGTGCCAGCTCACCAGCGGGGGGCTACAATGAGCAGTTCTTC
CDR3 protein: CASSPAGGYNEQFF

V gene: TRBV5-1
J gene: TRBJ2-7
clone size: few
D gene: TRBD1
CDR3 DNA: TGCGCCAGCAGCTTGGTTGGACAGGGGGTAAGCGAGCAGTACTTC
CDR3 protein: CASSLVGQGVSEQYF

V gene: TRBV12-3/TRBV12-4
J gene: TRBJ2-1
clone size: many
D gene: NA
CDR3 DNA: TGTGCCAGCAGTCCCGCCTACAATGAGCAGTTCTTC
CDR3 protein: CASSPAYNEQFF

V gene: TRBV13
J gene: TRBJ2-2
clone size: NA
D gene: NA
CDR3 DNA: TGTGCCAGCAGCTTCGTGCGGACGCACACCGGGGAGCTGTTTTTT
CDR3 protein: CASSFVRTHTGELFF

V gene: TRBV6-2/TRBV6-3
J gene: TRBJ2-1
clone size: many
D gene: NA
CDR3 DNA: TGTGCCAGCAGGACCTCCGGGCCTCTTAATGAGCAGTTCTTC
CDR3 protein: CASRTSGPLNEQFF

V gene: TRBV29-1
J gene: TRBJ2-4
clone size: NA
D gene: NA
CDR3 DNA: TGCAGCGTGATCCTACAGGGTGCCAAAAACATTCAGTACTTC
CDR3 protein: CSVILQGAKNIQYF

V gene: TRBV5-1
J gene: TRBJ2-3
clone size: many
D gene: NA
CDR3 DNA: TGCGCCAGCAGCTTAAGGGACTTCACAGATACGCAGTATTTT
CDR3 protein: CASSLRDFTDTQYF

V gene: TRBV4-1
J gene: TRBJ1-2
clone size: NA
D gene: TRBD1
CDR3 DNA: TGCGCCAGCAGCCAAGAGGGACTCAGGGGGCCGCGGGGCTACACCTTC
CDR3 protein: CASSQEGLRGPRGYTF

V gene: TRBV4-2
J gene: TRBJ2-5
clone size: NA
D gene: TRBD2
CDR3 DNA: TGTGCCAGCAGCCAAGTGGGTAGCGGGGCGTCCCAAGAGACCCAGTACTTC
CDR3 protein: CASSQVGSGASQETQYF

V gene: TRBV6-6
J gene: TRBJ2-3
clone size: many
D gene: NA
CDR3 DNA: TGTGCCAGCAACCTGAACACAGATACGCAGTATTTT
CDR3 protein: CASNLNTDTQYF

V gene: TRBV20-1
J gene: TRBJ1-5
clone size: few
D gene: NA
CDR3 DNA: TGCAGTGCTAGAGATCATTCCATAAGCAATCAGCCCCAGCATTTT
CDR3 protein: CSARDHSISNQPQHF

V gene: TRBV3-1
J gene: TRBJ2-1
clone size: few
D gene: NA
CDR3 DNA: TGTGCCAGCAGCCAAGATCTCGCACTACCTGAGCAGTTCTTC
CDR3 protein: CASSQDLALPEQFF

V gene: TRBV6-1
J gene: TRBJ2-5
clone size: NA
D gene: TRBD2
CDR3 DNA: TGTGCCAGCAGCCCTGTCGTGGGGGGGCAAGAGACCCAGTACTTC
CDR3 protein: CASSPVVGGQETQYF

V gene: TRBV24-1
J gene: TRBJ1-5
clone size: NA
D gene: NA
CDR3 DNA: TGTGCCACCAGTGATATGAATCAGCCCCAGCATTTT
CDR3 protein: CATSDMNQPQHF

V gene: TRBV10-3
J gene: TRBJ1-5
clone size: few
D gene: TRBD1
CDR3 DNA: TGTGCCATCAGCTTCGACAGGGGGAACAATCAGCCCCAGCATTTT
CDR3 protein: CAISFDRGNNQPQHF

V gene: TRBV13
J gene: TRBJ2-7
clone size: NA
D gene: NA
CDR3 DNA: TGTGCCAGCAGCTCCCTCGCAGGACTACATTACGAGCAGTACTTC
CDR3 protein: CASSSLAGLHYEQYF

V gene: TRBV27
J gene: TRBJ1-2
clone size: few
D gene: NA
CDR3 DNA: TGTGCCAGCAGTTTCAACGGACACCCCAACTATGGCTACACCTTC
CDR3 protein: CASSFNGHPNYGYTF

V gene: TRBV18
J gene: TRBJ1-3
clone size: many
D gene: NA
CDR3 DNA: TGTGCCAGCTCACCACCGTACAGGACGATCTCTGGAAACACCATATATTTT
CDR3 protein: CASSPPYRTISGNTIYF

V gene: TRBV18
J gene: TRBJ2-2
clone size: many
D gene: TRBD1
CDR3 DNA: TGTGCCAGCTCATCCGCGACAGGGGCCGGCGGGGAGCTGTTTTTT
CDR3 protein: CASSSATGAGGELFF

V gene: TRBV4-3
J gene: TRBJ1-4
clone size: NA
D gene: NA
CDR3 DNA: TGCGCCAGCAGCCAAGATGGGACGGGAGGGGAAAAACTGTTTTTT
CDR3 protein: CASSQDGTGGEKLFF

V gene: TRBV10-3
J gene: TRBJ2-1
clone size: few
D gene: NA
CDR3 DNA: TGTGCCATCAGTGAGTCGGGAGGGGGGTCCTTCTCCTACAATGAGCAGTTCTTC
CDR3 protein: CAISESGGGSFSYNEQFF